This T cell receptor (beta chain) was recorded in a study of CD8+CD57+ T cells in acquired aplastic anemia. There are 13 residues in the CDR3. Germline V gene lookup returns CDR1 MNHNS and CDR2 SASEGT. With 6 bases clipped from V and 8 bases from J, the junction kept 4 bases outside the gene matches. This clonotype was seen ten or more times. Its specificity is unknown. Template material for TCR beta VDJ and CDR3 profiling consisted of genomic DNA. Using its own MiXCR run on the reads, TCRdb lists one record per CDR3 protein. Of some 190,000 distinct CDR3 sequences listed, less than 55% are singletons. The study's findings and limits: Patients and controls shared about 30 CD8+ CDR3 sequences, which appeared highly expressed in patients and within their immunodominant clones.

The rearrangement uses TRBV6-1 and TRBJ1-4, with 9 bases aligning to TRBD1. This sequence was found in a human donor in good health. Input material: sorted CD4+, CD8+, or CD8+CD57+ T cells (not recorded which) from PBMCs. As DNA, the CDR3 is TGTGCCAGCAGGGACAGGGGTCGCGAAAAACTGTTTTTT. Protein sequence: CASRDRGREKLFF.